Below are 3 T cell receptor beta chains sequenced from a single sample in a study of technical replicates of blood from several donors. Profiling relied on immunoSEQ multiplex PCR, and the TCRdb table lists in-frame clones only, not all of them. The sample gives roughly 80,000 clones, 94% of which show up once; approximately 0.4% is in the top ten. Sequencing was done on a sample of T cells isolated from PBMCs. The receptor source for this set is a human donor in good health.

This chain connects TRBV10-2 to TRBJ1-2; D unclear. V lost 6 bases, J lost 2 bases, and 16 bases lay in between. Germline CDR1 is WSHSY and CDR2 is SAAADI. The CDR3 has 15 residues. This chain's CDR3 is CASSLVGAENYGYTF. For the CDR3, the DNA is TGCGCCAGCAGCCTCGTCGGTGCTGAGAACTATGGCTACACCTTC.

The chain carries TRBV4-1 and TRBJ2-1; weak D call: TRBD2 (6 bases). The CDR3 runs to 14 residues. V shed 1 base and J shed 9 bases, with 13 bases lying between them. CDR1 and CDR2 from the germline V gene are MGHRA and YSYEKL. DNA of the CDR3: TGCGCCAGCAGCCAAGGTCTCGGGCGGGGTGAGCAGTTCTTC. Translation: CASSQGLGRGEQFF.

V usage is TRBV15 and J usage is TRBJ2-7; D call uncertain. This CDR3 has 15 residues. Germline-derived CDR1 and CDR2 are LNHNV and YYDKDF (reference sequence). V was cut by 0 bases and J by 1 base, with 10 bases left in between. The CDR3 nucleotides are TGTGCCACCAGCAGAGATGTAAGCGCTTCCTACGAGCAGTACTTC. Its protein product is CATSRDVSASYEQYF.